This T cell receptor (beta chain) was retrieved from a study of early T cells in non-severe SARS-CoV-2 infection. Study-wide background: Chains were not paired, and sequencing was done on bulk RNA from unsorted whole blood.

This clonotype was seen repeatedly, ten times or more. In germline, CDR1 is SEHNR, CDR2 FQNEAQ (reference sequence). V was clipped by 5 bases and J by 0 bases, with 7 bases between them. The CDR3 is 13 amino acids. Researchers tagged individual cDNA molecules with unique molecular identifiers. TCRdb reanalysed the 5' RACE reads using MiXCR and keeps one entry per CDR3 protein. The sample has tens of thousands of distinct CDR3 sequences; more than 4.5% are singletons. The chain links TRBV7-9 to TRBJ1-1; D is unclear. The receptor was isolated from an adult who was a healthcare worker with PCR-confirmed SARS-CoV-2 infection or an uninfected control (not recorded which). Sequenced material: whole blood. The CDR3 region has the DNA TGTGCCAGCAGCCCCCCCCTGAACACTGAAGCTTTCTTT. Translation gives CASSPPLNTEAFF. Variable domain in full (rest from reference TRBV7-9 and TRBJ1-1): DTGVSQNPRHKITKRGQNVTFRCDPISEHNRLYWYRQTLGQGPEFLTYFQNEAQLEKSRLLSDRFSAERPKGSFSTLEIQRTEQGDSAMYLCASSPPLNTEAFFGQGTRLTVV.